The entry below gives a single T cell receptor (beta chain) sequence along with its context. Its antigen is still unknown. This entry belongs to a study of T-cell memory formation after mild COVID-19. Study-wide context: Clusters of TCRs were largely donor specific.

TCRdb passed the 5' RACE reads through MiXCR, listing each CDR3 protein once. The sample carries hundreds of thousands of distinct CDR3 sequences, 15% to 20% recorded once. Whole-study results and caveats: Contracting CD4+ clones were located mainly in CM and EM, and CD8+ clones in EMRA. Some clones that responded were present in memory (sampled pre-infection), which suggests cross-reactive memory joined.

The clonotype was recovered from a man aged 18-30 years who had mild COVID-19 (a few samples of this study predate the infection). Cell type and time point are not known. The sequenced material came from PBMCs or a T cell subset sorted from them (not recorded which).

CDR3 protein: CASSKTDRGHEQYV. Written as DNA, the CDR3 is TGTGCCAGCAGTAAAACGGACAGGGGCCACGAGCAGTACGTC. The rearrangement links TRBV6-2 or TRBV6-3 to TRBJ2-7; 9 positions match TRBD1. Trimming at V came to 5 bases and at J to 5 bases, leaving 7 bases not matched to a gene. Looked up from germline, CDR1 is MNHEY and CDR2 is SVGEGT. CDR3 length: 14 residues.